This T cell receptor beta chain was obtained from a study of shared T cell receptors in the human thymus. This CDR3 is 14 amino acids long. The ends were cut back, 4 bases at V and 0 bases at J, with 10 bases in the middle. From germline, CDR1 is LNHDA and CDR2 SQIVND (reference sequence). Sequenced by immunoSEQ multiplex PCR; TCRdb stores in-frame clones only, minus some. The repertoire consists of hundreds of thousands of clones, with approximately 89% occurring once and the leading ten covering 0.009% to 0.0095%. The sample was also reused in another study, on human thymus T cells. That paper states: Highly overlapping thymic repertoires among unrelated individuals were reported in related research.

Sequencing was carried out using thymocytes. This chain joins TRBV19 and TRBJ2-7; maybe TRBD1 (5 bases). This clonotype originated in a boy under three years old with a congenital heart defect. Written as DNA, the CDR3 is TGTGCCAGTAGTAACCACGACAGCTCCTACGAGCAGTACTTC. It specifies CASSNHDSSYEQYF.